The 13 T cell receptor beta chains presented below share a single source sample, sequenced in a study of spatial heterogeneity in lung cancer. Time point of the sample: sample taken at primary tumor resection. Unsorted whole RNA of tumor, nontumor lung or frozen PBMC was sequenced. Using its own MiXCR run on the 5' RACE reads, TCRdb lists one record per CDR3 protein. The table has about 7,500 distinct CDR3 sequences, around 3.8% seen once. The material sequenced was normal lung tissue next to the tumor, taken at surgery. The source is a female donor with early-stage non-small cell lung cancer.

This clonotype was observed many times. This chain joins TRBV21-1 and TRBJ2-7; the D segment call TRBD1 is taken from the table without a DNA check. TRBV21-1 is recorded as a pseudogene. The CDR3 is 15 residues long. The CDR3 nucleotides are TGTGCCAGCAGCAAAGAGGGACAGGGAAGCTACGAGCAGTACTTC. Translating gives CASSKEGQGSYEQYF.

At least ten counts were recorded for this clonotype. The genes are TRBV30 and TRBJ1-1; TRBD1 is a possible D gene (5 bases). Trimming pared 5 bases from V and 4 bases from J, leaving 8 bases between. This CDR3 contains 11 residues. Germline lookup yields CDR1 GTSNPN and CDR2 SVGIG (reference sequence). The CDR3 sequence is CAWDGGTEAFF. The DNA for the CDR3 is TGTGCCTGGGACGGGGGCACTGAAGCTTTCTTT. The whole variable domain, filled in from reference TRBV30 and TRBJ1-1, reads SQTIHQWPATLVQPVGSPLSLECTVEGTSNPNLYWYRQAAGRGLQLLFYSVGIGQISSEVPQNLSASRPQDRQFILSSKKLLLSDSGFYLCAWDGGTEAFFGQGTRLTVV.

This clonotype was observed many times. This chain links TRBV7-3 with TRBJ2-3; 7 nucleotides align to TRBD2. J was trimmed by 5 bases and V by 0 bases; bases with no gene match: 5. The CDR3 totals 15 residues. CDR1 SGHTA and CDR2 FQGTGA come from the germline V gene. The CDR3 here is CASSLTGSSGDTQYF. The DNA of the CDR3 is TGTGCCAGCAGCTTAACCGGGTCTAGCGGAGATACGCAGTATTTT.

Many counts were recorded for this clonotype. The rearrangement links TRBV20-1 to TRBJ2-1; 9 bases match TRBD2. CDR1 DFQATT and CDR2 SNEGSKA come from the germline V gene (reference sequence). Germline trimming cut 0 bases from V and 12 bases from J; bases unmatched to any gene: 21. This CDR3 region has 18 residues. The CDR3 here is CSARDTVSGGSRFVGQFF. The CDR3 bases are TGCAGTGCTAGAGATACGGTTAGCGGGGGAAGCAGATTTGTGGGGCAGTTCTTC.

This clonotype is judged medium-sized. The V and J genes are TRBV7-9 and TRBJ1-1, with a possible D match to TRBD1 (6 bases). The CDR3 extends over 15 amino acids. The germline V and J ends were trimmed by 6 bases and 0 bases, with 14 bases remaining between them. CDR1 is SEHNR and CDR2 is FQNEAQ in the germline V gene (reference sequence). In DNA, the CDR3 is TGTGCCAGCAGTTCCTACAGGGCAGTGAACACTGAAGCTTTCTTT. Translated, it gives CASSSYRAVNTEAFF.

The table lists this clonotype with many counts. This chain joins TRBV20-1 and TRBJ1-2; 8 nucleotides agree with TRBD1. The ends lost 3 bases at V and 7 bases at J; junction bases unmatched: 7. The CDR3 totals 13 residues. CDR1 DFQATT and CDR2 SNEGSKA come from the germline V gene (reference sequence). The DNA for the CDR3 is TGCAGTGCTAGTTTGACAGGGGAGGTTGGCTACACCTTC. Encoded protein: CSASLTGEVGYTF.

V gene TRBV7-9 combines with J gene TRBJ2-1; 8 bases fit TRBD2. The junction had 6 bases not matched to a gene; V was cut back by 5 bases and J by 6 bases. Germline assignment: CDR1 SEHNR and CDR2 FQNEAQ (reference sequence). CDR3 size: 14 residues. This CDR3 reads CASSRFGGANEQFF. For the CDR3, the DNA is TGTGCCAGCAGCCGCTTCGGGGGGGCCAATGAGCAGTTCTTC.

By its share, this clonotype is medium-sized. The V gene is TRBV27, the J gene TRBJ2-7, with 8 nucleotides matching TRBD1. CDR1 is MNHEY and CDR2 is SMNVEV in the germline V gene (reference sequence). J lost 3 bases, V lost 2 bases, and 3 bases had no gene match. The CDR3 extends over 14 amino acids. The CDR3 region has the DNA TGTGCCAGCAGTTTACAGGGGGCCAACTACGAGCAGTACTTC. Its translation is CASSLQGANYEQYF.

The table lists this clonotype with a few counts. The V and J genes are TRBV5-1 and TRBJ2-1; 8 positions match TRBD1. CDR3 length: 16 residues. Germline V gives CDR1 SGHRS, CDR2 YFSETQ. The trim removed 3 bases at V and 8 bases at J, leaving 13 bases unmatched. CDR3 in amino acids: CASSSRTGYQDDEQFF. DNA of the CDR3: TGCGCCAGCAGCTCTCGGACAGGGTATCAGGATGATGAGCAGTTCTTC.

This clonotype was seen a few times. The V and J genes are TRBV7-2 and TRBJ2-5, with D tentatively TRBD2 (5 bases). Trimming cost V 5 bases and J 2 bases, with 9 bases left between them. This CDR3 comprises 13 residues. From germline, CDR1 is SGHTA and CDR2 FQGNSA. The CDR3 sequence is CASSPDWQETQYF. In nucleotides, the CDR3 is TGTGCCAGCAGCCCGGACTGGCAAGAGACCCAGTACTTC.

There are many counts of this clonotype. This sequence joins TRBV7-9 and TRBJ2-7; D unclear. Trimming pared 5 bases from V and 0 bases from J, leaving 14 bases between. Germline loops: CDR1 SEHNR, CDR2 FQNEAQ (reference sequence). The CDR3 is 15 residues long. CDR3 loop: CASSPWVSSSYEQYF. For the CDR3, the DNA is TGTGCCAGCAGCCCTTGGGTGTCCAGCTCCTACGAGCAGTACTTC. Looking up the rest from reference TRBV7-9 and TRBJ2-7 gives the full variable domain: DTGVSQNPRHKITKRGQNVTFRCDPISEHNRLYWYRQTLGQGPEFLTYFQNEAQLEKSRLLSDRFSAERPKGSFSTLEIQRTEQGDSAMYLCASSPWVSSSYEQYFGPGTRLTVT.

By its share, this clonotype is medium-sized. This chain joins TRBV7-3 and TRBJ2-1, with D possibly matching TRBD1 (6 bases). From germline, CDR1 is SGHTA and CDR2 FQGTGA. CDR3 length: 15 amino acids. V was cut by 3 bases and J by 2 bases, with 11 bases left in between. CDR3 nucleotide sequence: TGTGCCAGCAGCTTTCTTGGGGGCCCCTACAATGAGCAGTTCTTC. This sequence encodes CASSFLGGPYNEQFF.

This clonotype came up many times. V and J are TRBV6-2 or TRBV6-3 and TRBJ1-1; tentative D call: TRBD1 (6 bases). V shed 6 bases and J shed 1 base, with 6 bases lying between them. CDR3 length equals 12 residues. The germline V gene has CDR1 MNHEY and CDR2 SVGEGT. The CDR3 DNA follows: TGTGCCAGCAGGACAGGGAACACTGAAGCTTTCTTT. Protein product: CASRTGNTEAFF.